This TCR beta chain was captured in a study of blood T cell repertoires in COVID-19. The table came from immunoSEQ multiplex PCR; TCRdb's copy has only in-frame clones and leaves some out. The table records 70,000 to 80,000 clones, approximately 85% of them present only once. V dropped 3 bases and J dropped 9; count of bases not matched to a gene: 4. Germline V lookup: CDR1 SEHNR, CDR2 FQNEAQ (reference sequence). There are 14 residues in the CDR3. This chain uses TRBV7-9 with TRBJ2-3; 12 nucleotides match TRBD2. Sequenced: peripheral blood. The source is an elderly woman with active or convalescent COVID-19. The CDR3 region is CASSFLAGGQTQYF. DNA for the CDR3: TGTGCCAGCAGCTTTCTAGCGGGGGGGCAGACGCAGTATTTT.